The TCR beta chain described here comes from a study of metastatic and nonmetastatic thyroid tumors. Study details: For malignant and benign thyroid patients, tumor or nodule tissue and blood were the sources whose repertoires were compared.

TCRdb reprocessed the PCR reads using MiXCR. The sample holds about 21,000 clones, over 9% seen once. Many counts were recorded for this clone. No patient received treatment before thyroid surgery. This sequence was found in a female donor with papillary thyroid cancer or a benign thyroid nodule (not recorded which). Some clones in this sample may be carry-over from other donors' samples. The sequenced sample was blood.

The DNA for the CDR3 is TGCAGCGCTCGGACAGGTCCCTACGAGCAGTACTTC. This gives the protein CSARTGPYEQYF. The chain carries TRBV29-1 and TRBJ2-7; 7 bases are shared with TRBD1. The trim removed 7 bases at V and 2 bases at J, leaving 5 bases unmatched. CDR1 is SQVTM, CDR2 ANQGSEA, per germline. The CDR3 has 12 residues.